Presented here are 29 T cell receptor beta chains from one specimen sequenced in a study of shared clonotypes between healthy human individuals. TCRdb's table, derived via immunoSEQ multiplex PCR, lists solely in-frame clones and lacks some. Here the sample spans some 1 million clones, about three quarters being singletons. Sequenced input: memory CD4+ T cells sorted from blood. Subset here: CD45RA-negative fraction. The receptors shown here come from a man aged 18 to 30 in good health.

The table lists this clone with a few counts. J is TRBJ2-2 and V is TRBV5-1; no firm D call. Germline loops: CDR1 SGHRS, CDR2 YFSETQ. The CDR3 is 16 amino acids. Trimming took off 0 bases at V and 0 bases at J, with 9 bases between the two ends. The CDR3 DNA is TGCGCCAGCAGCTTGGCGAGCCTCGCGAACACCGGGGAGCTGTTTTTT. The encoded protein is CASSLASLANTGELFF.

The rearrangement links TRBV11-3 to TRBJ2-1; no reliable D call. The germline V gene has CDR1 SGHNT and CDR2 YENEEA. There are 14 residues in the CDR3. The V gene lost 2 bases and the J gene lost 0 bases, with 5 bases spanning the gap. The CDR3 reads CASSLYGSYNEQFF. As DNA, the CDR3 is TGTGCCAGCAGCTTATACGGCTCCTACAATGAGCAGTTCTTC.

The V gene is TRBV7-3, the J gene TRBJ2-5; the D gene is possibly TRBD1 (5 bases). Germline CDR1 reads SGHTA; CDR2 reads FQGTGA. The CDR3 length is 12 residues. The V gene lost 9 bases and the J gene lost 4 bases, with 12 bases spanning the gap. This CDR3 is CARSGMGETQYF. The CDR3 nucleotides are TGTGCCAGGTCAGGGATGGGAGAGACCCAGTACTTC.

A remark on this clone: One base separates it from a far larger clone, so it is likely a read error. This chain uses TRBV5-6 with TRBJ2-7; 7 positions agree with TRBD1. Germline V gene data show CDR1 as SGHDT and CDR2 as YYEEEE. CDR3 length: 13 residues. The DNA for the CDR3 is TGTGCCAGCAGATTGGGACAGACCTACGAGCAGTACTTC. Translated, it gives CASRLGQTYEQYF.

For this clone: At one boundary the junction diverges from the germline segment, which might be a read error. This rearrangement joins TRBV7-2 to TRBJ1-2, with D unclear. The CDR3 has 13 residues. Germline CDR1 and CDR2: SGHTA and FQGNSA. The CDR3, as DNA: TGTGCCAGCAGCCTAGCAGAAGCCTATGGCTACACCTTC. This sequence encodes CASSLAEAYGYTF.

V usage is TRBV7-6 and J usage is TRBJ1-1, with no clear D. This CDR3 has 12 residues. Looked up from germline, CDR1 is SGHVS and CDR2 is FNYEAQ. V was cut by 1 base and J by 11 bases, with 11 bases left in between. The DNA of the CDR3 is TGTGCCAGCAGCTTAGAGGCCGGAGAGGCTTTCTTT. It yields the protein CASSLEAGEAFF.

The J gene is TRBJ2-1, the V gene TRBV11-1; D remains unclear. The CDR3 runs 11 residues. From germline, CDR1 is SGHAT and CDR2 FQDESV (reference sequence). The V gene lost 5 bases and the J gene lost 7 bases, with 6 bases spanning the gap. The CDR3 is CASSQRNEQFF. CDR3 sequence (DNA): TGTGCCAGCAGCCAGCGAAATGAGCAGTTCTTC.

In this sample, this clone turned up once. This chain uses TRBV5-1 with TRBJ2-2; a weak D match, TRBD1 (6 bases). CDR3 size: 14 residues. Germline V gene data show CDR1 as SGHRS and CDR2 as YFSETQ. The germline V and J ends were trimmed by 5 bases and 1 base, with 9 bases remaining between them. The CDR3 loop is CASRPTGNTGELFF. The CDR3 coding sequence is TGCGCCAGCAGGCCGACAGGGAACACCGGGGAGCTGTTTTTT.

V usage is TRBV29-1 and J usage is TRBJ2-7; tentative D call: TRBD1 (5 bases). Germline loops: CDR1 SQVTM, CDR2 ANQGSEA. Trimming pared 1 base from V and 6 bases from J, leaving 13 bases between. The CDR3 is 13 residues long. The CDR3 loop reads CSVEGIQGSEQYF. For the CDR3, the DNA is TGCAGCGTTGAAGGAATTCAGGGATCCGAGCAGTACTTC.

The V call is TRBV28, the J call TRBJ2-7, with a tentative D call TRBD2 (7 bases). The CDR3 runs 14 residues. In germline, CDR1 is MDHEN, CDR2 SYDVKM. V dropped 3 bases and J dropped 0 bases, with 9 bases sitting between them. This CDR3 reads CASSFRGGSYEQYF. The CDR3 DNA reads TGTGCCAGCAGTTTTAGGGGGGGCTCCTACGAGCAGTACTTC.

This clone was detected many times. The same CDR3 is also encoded by other DNA sequences in this sample. The genes are TRBV18 and TRBJ2-7; no reliable D call. The V end lost 2 bases, the J end lost 4 bases, and 6 bases lay between the germline ends. CDR3 size: 12 residues. CDR1 and CDR2 (germline): KGHSH, LQKENI. The CDR3 DNA reads as TGTGCCAGCTCACCAAATGGTTACGAGCAGTACTTC. This translates into CASSPNGYEQYF.

This clone occurred once. The CDR3 here is CASSLGGSENSREQYF. The CDR3 DNA follows: TGTGCCAGCAGCTTAGGGGGGTCAGAGAACTCTAGGGAGCAGTACTTC. The chain combines TRBV7-9 with TRBJ2-7; D assignment may be TRBD1 or TRBD2 (5 bases each). CDR3 size: 16 residues. Trimming cost V 1 base and J 7 bases, with 20 bases left between them. Germline CDR1 and CDR2: SEHNR and FQNEAQ (reference sequence).

The chain uses TRBV20-1 and TRBJ1-1; the D is unclear. Germline V gene lookup returns CDR1 DFQATT and CDR2 SNEGSKA (reference sequence). V lost 6 bases to trimming and J lost 3 bases, with 5 bases between them. This CDR3 is built from 10 residues. The CDR3 loop reads CSAPHTEAFF. CDR3 DNA sequence: TGCAGTGCCCCCCACACTGAAGCTTTCTTT.

The CDR3 loop reads CASSLLADVTDTQYF. In nucleotides, the CDR3 is TGCGCCAGCAGCTTATTAGCGGACGTCACAGATACGCAGTATTTT. The rearrangement links TRBV5-1 to TRBJ2-3; weak D call: TRBD2 (6 bases). This CDR3 region has 15 residues. CDR1 SGHRS and CDR2 YFSETQ come from the germline V gene. The V gene lost 2 bases and the J gene lost 2 bases, with 12 bases spanning the gap.

The V and J genes are TRBV7-2 and TRBJ1-4; D gene ambiguous. Germline CDR1 is SGHTA and CDR2 is FQGNSA. Between the trimmed V and J ends, which lost 2 bases and 4 bases, there was a span of 5 bases. This CDR3 contains 13 residues. The CDR3 DNA is TGTGCCAGCAGCTTAACCGTTAATGAAAAACTGTTTTTT. Protein sequence: CASSLTVNEKLFF.

J is TRBJ1-5 and V is TRBV10-2; D is ambiguous. Trimming removed 8 bases at V and 11 bases at J, with 16 bases between. This CDR3 is built from 12 residues. Germline V gives CDR1 WSHSY, CDR2 SAAADI. The CDR3 sequence is CASHRTVQAQHF. CDR3 sequence (DNA): TGCGCCAGCCATAGGACCGTCCAGGCCCAGCATTTT.

The gene calls are TRBV29-1 and TRBJ1-5, with 10 bases aligning to TRBD1. Germline V gene lookup returns CDR1 SQVTM and CDR2 ANQGSEA. The CDR3 is 17 amino acids. Trimming removed 5 bases from V and 0 bases from J; junction bases left unmatched: 10. The CDR3 loop reads CSVSGTGASNSNQPQHF. The CDR3 coding sequence is TGCAGCGTTTCAGGGACAGGGGCTTCTAATAGCAATCAGCCCCAGCATTTT.

This clone has more than one count but fewer than ten. The chain couples TRBV6-1 to TRBJ1-2; D gene uncertain. The V end lost 2 bases, the J end lost 3 bases, and 16 bases lay between the germline ends. The CDR3 length is 16 residues. Per germline, CDR1 MNHNS and CDR2 SASEGT. CDR3: CASSERSGRTDYGYTF. The CDR3 nucleotides read TGTGCCAGCAGTGAACGCTCGGGCCGGACCGACTATGGCTACACCTTC.

V usage is TRBV7-8 and J usage is TRBJ2-7; D is unresolved. CDR1 is SGHVS, CDR2 FQNEAQ, per germline. The CDR3 is 14 residues long. V lost 2 bases and J lost 2, with 10 bases in between. The CDR3 region is CASSLPSAAYEQYF. As DNA, the CDR3 is TGTGCCAGCAGCTTACCCAGCGCGGCCTACGAGCAGTACTTC.

The chain uses TRBV5-1 and TRBJ1-1; perhaps TRBD1 as D (5 bases). CDR3 length: 15 amino acids. V was trimmed by 5 bases and J by 4 bases, leaving 18 bases between them. Germline V gene data show CDR1 as SGHRS and CDR2 as YFSETQ. Written as DNA, the CDR3 is TGCGCCAGCAGTAGACCGGGGGTAGGCGGCACTGAAGCTTTCTTT. Its protein product is CASSRPGVGGTEAFF.

This clone was counted between two and nine times. The chain employs TRBV2 and TRBJ2-6; 7 bases line up with TRBD2. Trimming took 8 bases from V and 4 from J; bases not matched to a gene: 5. The CDR3 length is 14 residues. Germline loops: CDR1 SNHLY, CDR2 FYNNEI. The CDR3 sequence is CASWEGSGANVLTF. For the CDR3, the DNA is TGTGCCAGCTGGGAGGGTAGCGGGGCCAACGTCCTGACTTTC.

J is TRBJ2-6 and V is TRBV5-1; no clear D. The CDR3 sequence is 15 residues long. Germline CDR1 SGHRS, CDR2 YFSETQ. Deletions cut 6 bases from V and 2 bases from J, with 12 bases between. The CDR3 region is CASTRQATGANVLTF. CDR3 nucleotide sequence: TGCGCCAGCACGCGGCAGGCTACTGGGGCCAACGTCCTGACTTTC.

Only a few counts were recorded for this clone. This chain's CDR3 is CSARGNSPLHF. The DNA of the CDR3 is TGCAGTGCAAGGGGGAATTCACCCCTCCACTTT. V gene TRBV20-1 combines with J gene TRBJ1-6, with a weak D call TRBD1 (6 bases). The CDR3 runs to 11 residues. Trimming removed 6 bases at V and 7 bases at J, with 7 bases between. Germline loops: CDR1 DFQATT, CDR2 SNEGSKA (reference sequence).

Comments on this clone: The DNA is omitted, as the CDR3 cannot be located on it reliably, and the CDR3 follows TCRdb's listing. The V call is TRBV21-1, the J call TRBJ1-3; TRBD1 is taken as the D call from the table, unchecked against the DNA. TRBV21-1 is a pseudogene. 16 amino acids form the CDR3, both terminal residues included. The CDR3 is CASSKRQVGSGNTIYF.

This clone came up a few times. V and J are TRBV5-1 and TRBJ1-5, with D possibly TRBD1 on 5 matching bases. CDR3 size: 13 residues. The V gene lost 4 bases and the J gene lost 5 bases, with 10 bases spanning the gap. Looked up from germline, CDR1 is SGHRS and CDR2 is YFSETQ. The CDR3 region is CASSLQGYQPQHF. CDR3 bases: TGCGCCAGCAGCCTCCAGGGATATCAGCCCCAGCATTTT. The whole variable domain, filled in from reference TRBV5-1 and TRBJ1-5, reads KAGVTQTPRYLIKTRGQQVTLSCSPISGHRSVSWYQQTPGQGLQFLFEYFSETQRNKGNFPGRFSGRQFSNSRSEMNVSTLELGDSALYLCASSLQGYQPQHFGDGTRLSIL.

This clone was counted only a few times. The chain recombines TRBV10-1 with TRBJ2-3; D is undetermined. The CDR3 totals 13 residues. CDR1 WNHNN and CDR2 SYGVQD come from the germline V gene (reference sequence). With 4 bases removed from V and 7 bases from J, the gap between germline ends came to 12 bases. Here the CDR3 DNA reads TGCGCCAGCAGTGGAGACCTTTCAAATACGCAGTATTTT. It translates to CASSGDLSNTQYF.

The chain links TRBV28 to TRBJ1-4; TRBD1 is a possible D gene (6 bases). Per the germline V gene, CDR1 is MDHEN and CDR2 is SYDVKM. CDR3 length: 13 amino acids. V gave up 11 bases and J gave up 4 bases, with 14 bases separating them. CDR3 amino acids: CAVQGRNNEKLFF. The CDR3 DNA sequence: TGTGCCGTACAGGGTCGAAATAATGAAAAACTGTTTTTT.

The chain recombines TRBV2 with TRBJ2-5; 12 bases align to TRBD2. V trimming: 3 bases; J trimming: 2 bases; junction bases outside the gene matches: 7. Germline assignment: CDR1 SNHLY and CDR2 FYNNEI. There are 17 residues in the CDR3. The CDR3 is CASSDGTSGGQQETQYF. CDR3 nucleotide sequence: TGTGCCAGCAGTGATGGAACTAGCGGGGGGCAACAAGAGACCCAGTACTTC.

This clone occurred once. CDR3 amino acids: CASSYITTSGTEAFF. In DNA form, the CDR3 reads TGTGCCAGCAGCTATATCACGACCTCGGGCACTGAAGCTTTCTTT. The genes are TRBV7-6 and TRBJ1-1; D ambiguous. The CDR3 loop spans 15 amino acids. The V gene's germline CDR1 is SGHVS and CDR2 FNYEAQ. The V end was cut by 4 bases, the J end by 4 bases, with 16 bases between.